What follows is one TCR beta chain and its context. Antigen unknown. This record belongs to a study of cytomegalovirus exposure and HLA in healthy donors. Study details: A preliminary data release comprised around 85 million unique TCRs obtained from HLA-typed donors. Broader study findings: Later on, a genetic analysis was performed. It linked a missense variant in DCLRE1C with V- and J-gene trimming of TCR beta. As a later analysis showed, several of the most significant clusters appeared to be linked to common viral pathogens.

The CDR3 contains 15 residues. V trimming: 3 bases; J trimming: 5 bases; junction bases outside the gene matches: 6. Germline V gene data show CDR1 as LNHDA and CDR2 as SQIVND (reference sequence). The PCR ran on 60 Vbeta and 13 Jbeta primers. Method: immunoSEQ multiplex PCR; TCRdb's copy keeps in-frame clones and lacks some. The top ten hold approximately 3.8% of the sample, which has under 250,000 clones, approximately 82% seen once. The receptor was isolated from a male donor in good health and CMV-seronegative. The J gene is TRBJ1-4, the V gene TRBV19; 7 positions match TRBD1. Sequencing was done on a sample of PBMCs. CDR3 DNA sequence: TGTGCCAGTAGTATTTTGGGACAGATCAATGAAAAACTGTTTTTT. It specifies CASSILGQINEKLFF.